The clone carrying this T cell receptor beta chain was found many times. The target antigen is unknown. As it was prepared, the TCRbeta library received unique molecular identifiers. Using its own MiXCR run on the PCR reads, TCRdb lists one record per CDR3 protein. The data show 200,000 or so distinct CDR3 sequences, with approximately 6.9% seen just once and less than 7% held by the top ten. The data belong to a study of T-cell reconstitution after alpha-beta-depleted transplantation in children. Broader study findings: Surviving recipient cells, namely T cells and thymic progenitors, were the source of high day-60 TCRbeta diversity in some patients. T-cell numbers and diversity one year post-transplant derived largely from freshly generated T cells. Expanded clones from the graft, numbering several hundred, reportedly supplied alpha-beta T cells about two months after transplant.

Germline CDR1 and CDR2: SNHLY and FYNNEI. The CDR3 is 12 amino acids. The V end was cut by 5 bases, the J end by 6 bases, with 7 bases between. This sample comprised PBMCs, obtained before TCRalphabeta/CD19-depleted stem cell transplant. The source of this sequence is a boy aged 2-15 years with acute lymphoblastic leukemia, due to receive a stem cell transplant. The J gene is TRBJ2-2, the V gene TRBV2, with D hard to call. The CDR3 DNA is TGTGCCAGCAGTTTCCCGCCCGGGGAGCTGTTTTTT. This gives the protein CASSFPPGELFF.